This T cell receptor (beta chain) was found in a study of shared clonotypes between healthy human individuals (dated by TCRdb to 2018 to 2021). Notes on the research overall: The cohort comprised two women and a few men aged 18 to 49 years. For each donor, CD4 naive and CD4 memory were each run on three plates, CD8 naive on two plates, and CD8 memory on one plate. The study deeply sequenced blood TCR repertoires of about five healthy adults to estimate repertoire size and the extent of clonotype sharing between individuals. To increase sequencing depth and limit assay-specific biases, different laboratories used diverse techniques to prepare libraries and sequence TCR repertoires. Between about 0.8 and 9.5 billion PBMCs per donor were obtained by leukapheresis.

A word on this clone: It has no known antigen specificity. Within one base of it there is no much larger clone, and no base qualities were kept.

V and J are truncated by 4 bases and 2 bases respectively, leaving an intervening sequence of 13 bases. CDR1 and CDR2 were assigned from the germline V gene (reference sequence) as GTSNPN and SVGIG. Inclusive of the bounding cysteine and phenylalanine, the CDR3 is 14 residues long. Here the CDR3 DNA is all that survives: 42 bases in frame from base 1. The study at large found these results: Compared with non-shared clonotypes, clonotypes shared by all four sorted-subset donors had higher generation probabilities. Naive subsets generally had larger estimated clonotype richness than memory subsets did. Only blood was sampled, and tissue TCR repertoires likely differ from those in blood. Because the study included only a small number of donors, the genetic and exposure-history diversity represented was limited. Pairwise subsampling led to the expectation that sequencing depth would affect the degree of clonotype sharing among donors. Incomplete sequencing was indicated by rarefaction of sorted-subset datasets, despite the large sequencing depth. About 5% of naive CD4, 3% to 3.5% of naive CD8, roughly 2.4% of memory CD4, and 0.4% of memory CD8 clonotypes were shared across a handful of donors.

TCR CDR3 regions were amplified from genomic DNA by multiplex PCR using the deep immunoSEQ assay. Extracted genomic DNA from each cell subset was distributed evenly across all wells of several immunoSEQ 96-well plates, and each plate was treated as a replicate. Each replicate PCR for sorted subsets received about 0.2 ug genomic DNA, equal to about 30,000 T cell genomes. Purified libraries were quantified with a Qubit 3.0 fluorometer, sized on a Bioanalyzer 2100, and re-quantified with the KAPA Library Quantification kit. Each immunoSEQ 96-well plate was sequenced on its own single-read 150-cycle Illumina NextSeq 550 flow cell. In the paper's pipeline: Because only junctional sequences without quality scores were contained in the immunoSEQ output, filtering matching that applied to full-length reads could not be performed. To assign V/J genes and CDR3, sequences were annotated using PyIR, a Python wrapper for IgBLAST v1.9, with IMGT germline references. Any read was removed if the V/J assignment was weak (E-value above 1e-6), the CDR3 was missing, or the read contained stop codons, out-of-frame junctions, or ambiguous translated residues. V3J clonotypes were defined by identical inferred V gene, J gene, and CDR3 amino acid sequence. The percentage overlap between two repertoires was calculated by dividing the number of shared unique clonotypes by the size of the smaller repertoire. RTK rarefaction, the Chao1 estimator, and Recon v2.1 estimates of unobserved clonotypes were used to assess repertoire richness. Generation probabilities were computed with OLGA for all TCRbeta clonotypes obtained by the gDNA method from several donors. TCRdb holds this immuneACCESS table with in-frame rearrangements only. Some clones are missing; in checked studies, unresolved V genes explain under half, and the rest has no known cause. V and J calls and clone size follow that table, whereas D and trimming were derived from the DNA. The sample yields under 650,000 clones; about 95% were counted once. Approximately 0.062% of the sample belongs to the ten largest clones.

The donors were healthy, HIV-negative adults with no recently reported acute infections or vaccinations. Every donor was a Caucasian adult residing in Nashville, Tennessee, USA. Magnetic negative selection was used to enrich CD4+ T cells, after which naive cells were positively selected on CD45RA and the negative fraction became the memory subset. Blood was obtained by leukapheresis, after which PBMCs were separated by Ficoll-Histopaque density gradient centrifugation and cryopreserved in liquid nitrogen vapor phase. Analytical flow cytometry was used to check the purity and quantity of every magnetically sorted T cell population. Each sorted fraction had its genomic DNA isolated and then quantified by UV absorbance on a Nanodrop 2000c.

This clonotype was obtained from a woman between 25 and 40 years old in good health. The chain is made from TRBV30 and TRBJ2-3; D gene: possibly TRBD2, on 5 matching bases. Sequenced sample: naive CD4+ T cells sorted from blood. This sample's cell subset or site label indicates: CD45RA+ positively selected. The CDR3 is CAWKMEDYTDTQYF. The nucleotide sequence reads TGTGCCTGGAAAATGGAGGATTACACAGATACGCAGTATTTT.